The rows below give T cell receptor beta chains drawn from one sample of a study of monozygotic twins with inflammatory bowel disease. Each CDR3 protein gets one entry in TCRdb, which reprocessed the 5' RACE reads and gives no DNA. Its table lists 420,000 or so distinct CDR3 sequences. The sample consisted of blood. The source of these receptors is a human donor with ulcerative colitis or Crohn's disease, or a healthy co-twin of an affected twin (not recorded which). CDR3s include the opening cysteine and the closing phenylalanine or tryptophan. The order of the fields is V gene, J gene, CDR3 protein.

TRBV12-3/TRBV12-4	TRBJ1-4	CASTRQRGNEKLFF
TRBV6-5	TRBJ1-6	CASSSSVGGNSPLHF
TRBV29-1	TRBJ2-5	CSVERWEAQYF
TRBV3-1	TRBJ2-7	CASSHAGTDYEQYF
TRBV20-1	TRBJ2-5	CSASGTLTSGGQETQYF
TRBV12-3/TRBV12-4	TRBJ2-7	CASSPGGALLDEQYF
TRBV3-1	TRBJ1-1	CASSQATENTEAFF
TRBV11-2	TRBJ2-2	CASSPGTGGTGELFF
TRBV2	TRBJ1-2	CASSDRTTSLGYTF
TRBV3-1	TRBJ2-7	CASSQVNGGNEQYF
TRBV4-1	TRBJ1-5	CASSQGRQANRNQPQHF
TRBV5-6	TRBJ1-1	CASSLVSATEAFF
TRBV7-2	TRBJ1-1	CASSRKFEAFF
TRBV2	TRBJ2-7	CASNVGSGYEQYF
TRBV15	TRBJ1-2	CATSIPIRDRDSNGYTF
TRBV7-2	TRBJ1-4	CASSRIGRDELFF
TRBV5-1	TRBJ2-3	CASSVMGTDTQYF
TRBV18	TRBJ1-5	CASSPQGTTQPQHF
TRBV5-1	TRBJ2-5	CASSLGEETQYF
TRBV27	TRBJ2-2	CASSSIRGTGELFF
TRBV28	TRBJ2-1	CASLPSGTGDNEQFF
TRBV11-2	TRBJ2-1	CASSFYGGGANLYNEQFF
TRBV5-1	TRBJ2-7	CASSPSGGSYEQYF
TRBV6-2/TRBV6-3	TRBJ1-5	CASSYSEGRGANQPQHF
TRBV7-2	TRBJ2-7	CASSTRQGQYEQYF
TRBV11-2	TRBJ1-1	CASSSQRQNTEAFF
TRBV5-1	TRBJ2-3	CASSRNRDSTDTQYF
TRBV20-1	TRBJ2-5	CSASPGTSAKETQYF
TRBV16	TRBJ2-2	CASSPRGDSTGELFF
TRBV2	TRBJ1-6	CASSEVGGAGSPLHF
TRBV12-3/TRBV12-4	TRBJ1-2	CASSPPGTFYGYTF
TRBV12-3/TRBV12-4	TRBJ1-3	CASERGPGNTIYF
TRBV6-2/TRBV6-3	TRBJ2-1	CASKDPGGEQFF
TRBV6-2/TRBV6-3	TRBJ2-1	CASSYSGGNHNEQFF
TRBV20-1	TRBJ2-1	CSAPASLSSYNEQFF
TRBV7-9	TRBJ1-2	CASSLVDGTVIPGYTF
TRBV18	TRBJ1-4	CASSPGQKGEKLFF
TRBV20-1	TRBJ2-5	CSAAPGVTQETQYF
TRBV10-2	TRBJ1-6	CASSSTGSASPLHF
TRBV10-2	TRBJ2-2	CASSESPTGGDGELFF
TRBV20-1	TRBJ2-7	CSARVVEGDSHTYEQYF
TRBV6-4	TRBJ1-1	CASRTSPQDTEAFF
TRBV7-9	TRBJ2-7	CASSLQGLEFEQYF
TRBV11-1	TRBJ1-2	CASSLPLDPAKRSNYGYTF
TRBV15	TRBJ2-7	CATSRDALAVDEQYF
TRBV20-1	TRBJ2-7	CSAGSPTYEQYF
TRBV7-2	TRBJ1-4	CDSRPGQPVEEKLFF
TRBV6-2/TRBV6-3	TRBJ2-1	CASSFHSVGGEQFF
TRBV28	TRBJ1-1	CASTLNDRGNTEAFF
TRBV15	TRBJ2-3	CATSIGNTDTQYF
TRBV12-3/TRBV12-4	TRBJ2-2	CASSRDFTGELFF
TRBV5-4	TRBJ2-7	CASSLAGQTFYEQYF
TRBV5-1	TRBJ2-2	CASSSNTGELFF
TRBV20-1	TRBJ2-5	CSCGRAGQQQYF
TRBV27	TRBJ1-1	CASSLLQGKGNTEAFF
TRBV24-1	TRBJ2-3	CATSASTTGKADTQYF
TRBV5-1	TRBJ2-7	CASSPGTSGLYEQYF
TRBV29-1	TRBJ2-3	CSVEDWRERADTQYF
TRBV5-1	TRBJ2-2	CASSFFGTGTGELFF
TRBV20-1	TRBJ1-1	CSAPGQENTEAFF